Listed below are T cell receptor beta chains from one sample, sequenced in a study of shared clonotypes between healthy human individuals. Only in-frame clones appear in the TCRdb table, and some are missing; sequencing was by immunoSEQ multiplex PCR. The sample has about 2.2 million clones, 93% seen once; the top ten hold about 1.7%. Sequenced sample: naive CD8+ T cells from PBMCs. The origin of the receptors is a man younger than 30 in good health. Some clones in this sample may be carry-over from other donors' samples. The CDR3 runs from the conserved cysteine through the conserved F or W. The D gene is left open where the match is weak. Not every row has a clone size; where given, it reads once, few, many or a size class.

abundance	d_gene	v_gene	j_gene	CDR3aa	CDR3nt
NA	TRBD2	TRBV28	TRBJ2-3	CASTWRAGGYTDTQYF	TGTGCCAGCACCTGGAGGGCGGGGGGGTACACAGATACGCAGTATTTT
once	TRBD1	TRBV11-1	TRBJ2-7	CASSLQRQGATYEQYF	TGTGCCAGCAGCCTCCAAAGACAGGGGGCTACCTACGAGCAGTACTTC
NA	TRBD2	TRBV5-1	TRBJ2-7	CASSPGGNEQYF	TGCGCCAGCAGCCCGGGAGGAAACGAGCAGTACTTC
NA	NA	TRBV11-2	TRBJ2-7	CASSLVRTPTYEQYF	TGTGCCAGCAGCTTAGTTAGGACACCTACCTACGAGCAGTACTTC
NA	NA	TRBV19	TRBJ2-7	CASSMDSFYEQYF	TGTGCCAGTAGTATGGACAGCTTCTACGAGCAGTACTTC
NA	NA	TRBV27	TRBJ2-2	CASSPRHTGELFF	TGTGCCAGCAGCCCCAGACACACCGGGGAGCTGTTTTTT
NA	TRBD1	TRBV13	TRBJ2-2	CASSTDRVLTGELFF	TGTGCCAGCAGCACGGACAGGGTGCTGACCGGGGAGCTGTTTTTT
few	NA	TRBV7-9	TRBJ1-1	CASSFEEAFF	TGTGCCAGCAGCTTTGAGGAAGCTTTCTTT
NA	NA	TRBV19	TRBJ2-7	CASSLGPEQYF	TGTGCCAGTAGTCTCGGACCCGAGCAGTACTTC
NA	NA	TRBV7-9	TRBJ2-1	CASSLFLQGPKAEQFF	TGTGCCAGCAGCTTATTCCTCCAAGGCCCCAAGGCTGAGCAGTTCTTC
NA	TRBD2	TRBV5-6	TRBJ2-1	CASSLYPSGAYNEQFF	TGTGCCAGCAGCTTGTATCCTAGCGGGGCGTACAATGAGCAGTTCTTC
NA	NA	TRBV27	TRBJ1-1	CASSPTGLYTEAFF	TGTGCCAGCAGCCCCACAGGGTTATACACTGAAGCTTTCTTT
NA	NA	TRBV7-9	TRBJ1-3	CASSSPKSLSVTSGNTIYF	TGTGCCAGCAGCTCGCCCAAATCATTGAGCGTTACCTCTGGAAACACCATATATTTT
NA	NA	TRBV5-6	TRBJ2-1	CASSRTASNEQFF	TGTGCCAGCAGCCGGACTGCCTCCAATGAGCAGTTCTTC
NA	NA	TRBV21-1	TRBJ2-5	CASSNYEPQGETQYF	TGTGCCAGCAGCAACTACGAGCCCCAGGGAGAGACCCAGTACTTC
NA	NA	TRBV6-1	TRBJ1-5	CASSDWVGSNQPQHF	TGTGCCAGCAGTGATTGGGTAGGGAGCAATCAGCCCCAGCATTTT
NA	NA	TRBV28	TRBJ2-5	CASSLSLTGYRETQYF	TGTGCCAGCAGTTTATCGTTAACCGGTTATCGGGAGACCCAGTACTTC
NA	NA	TRBV6-1	TRBJ1-2	CASSTLTGSNYGYTF	TGTGCCAGCAGTACTCTGACAGGCTCTAACTATGGCTACACCTTC
once	TRBD1	TRBV7-9	TRBJ2-5	CASSPGQGAAETQYF	TGTGCCAGCAGCCCTGGACAGGGGGCGGCGGAGACCCAGTACTTC
once	NA	TRBV11-2	TRBJ1-2	CASSLVGRNYGYTF	TGTGCCAGCAGCTTAGTCGGCAGGAACTATGGCTACACCTTC
NA	NA	TRBV7-9	TRBJ2-1	CASSPRASRVHEQFF	TGTGCCAGCAGCCCTCGTGCTAGCAGGGTACATGAGCAGTTCTTC
NA	NA	TRBV27	TRBJ1-4	CASRRWSGANEKLFF	TGTGCCAGCAGGAGGTGGTCCGGGGCTAATGAAAAACTGTTTTTT
NA	NA	TRBV30	TRBJ1-1	CAWSPGGSISEAFF	TGTGCCTGGAGTCCCGGGGGCTCCATTTCGGAAGCTTTCTTT
NA	NA	TRBV27	TRBJ2-4	CASSLSGPLAKNIQYF	TGTGCCAGCAGTTTATCAGGCCCATTAGCCAAAAACATTCAGTACTTC